The 18 T cell receptor beta chains in this list originate from one sample, sequenced in a study of cytomegalovirus exposure and HLA in healthy donors (dated by TCRdb to about 2017). Receptors were amplified or captured by the immunoSEQ multiplex PCR assay. For the multiplex PCR, a mixture combining 60 forward primers for TCR Vbeta segments and 13 reverse primers for TCR Jbeta segments was used. Sourced from immuneACCESS, this table was stored by TCRdb with only in-frame sequences that have V and J called. A share of the clones is absent; for the studies checked, an unresolved V gene accounts for under half, and the remainder has no known explanation. The sample table lists roughly 100,000 clones, 70% to 80% of them with a count of one. The top ten constitute 3.5% to 4% of the sample. The sequenced sample consisted of PBMCs. These receptors were obtained from a man aged 55 to 70 in good health and CMV-seronegative.

The chain has TRBV27 and TRBJ2-6, with D perhaps matching TRBD2 (5 bases). This CDR3 is 15 amino acids long. Trimming took 5 bases from V and 0 from J, leaving 8 bases between them. The V gene's germline CDR1 is MNHEY and CDR2 SMNVEV (reference sequence). CDR3 nucleotides: TGTGCCAGCAGTAGAGGGAACTCTGGGGCCAACGTCCTGACTTTC. This gives the protein CASSRGNSGANVLTF.

V usage is TRBV4-2 and J usage is TRBJ2-1, with a possible D match to TRBD2 (6 bases). The CDR3 is 15 residues long. Germline V lookup: CDR1 LGHNA, CDR2 YNFKEQ. V dropped 2 bases and J dropped 7 bases, with 15 bases sitting between them. The CDR3 DNA is TGTGCCAGCAGCCAAACTGGGACTCCGATGAATGAGCAGTTCTTC. Amino acids: CASSQTGTPMNEQFF.

The chain links TRBV9 to TRBJ1-3; TRBD1 is a possible D gene (5 bases). Germline V gene lookup returns CDR1 SGDLS and CDR2 YYNGEE. CDR3 length equals 13 residues. Trimming removed 7 bases from V and 2 bases from J, with 10 bases in between. The CDR3 protein is CASGTSPGNTIYF. The CDR3 nucleotides are TGTGCCAGCGGGACTAGCCCTGGAAACACCATATATTTT.

This clone has only a few counts. The CDR3 region is CASSLDGGNEKLFF. The CDR3 DNA is TGTGCCAGCAGCTTGGACGGGGGTAATGAAAAACTGTTTTTT. The chain combines TRBV5-6 with TRBJ1-4, with D possibly TRBD1 on 5 matching bases. The CDR3 contains 14 residues. Between the trimmed V and J ends, which lost 0 bases and 4 bases, there was a span of 7 bases. Germline CDR1 is SGHDT and CDR2 is YYEEEE.

The chain uses TRBV5-1 and TRBJ2-7; no clear D. The CDR3 is 13 residues long. Between the trimmed V and J ends, which lost 1 base and 6 bases, there was a span of 11 bases. Germline CDR1 reads SGHRS; CDR2 reads YFSETQ. The CDR3 is CASSLQVGGEQYV. The DNA of the CDR3 is TGCGCCAGCAGCTTGCAAGTCGGCGGCGAGCAGTACGTC.

The chain employs TRBV28 and TRBJ1-2; D might be TRBD1 (6 bases). This CDR3 region has 14 residues. V shed 3 bases and J shed 6 bases, with 14 bases lying between them. Per the germline V gene, CDR1 is MDHEN and CDR2 is SYDVKM. The CDR3 reads CASSLGGRLDGYTF. The CDR3 DNA reads as TGTGCCAGCAGTTTGGGGGGGCGCTTGGATGGCTACACCTTC.

V usage is TRBV6-5 and J usage is TRBJ2-7, with 7 bases matching TRBD2. Trimming cost V 4 bases and J 2 bases; bases outside gene matches: 8. There are 15 residues in the CDR3. Per germline, CDR1 MNHEY and CDR2 SVGAGI. Here the CDR3 DNA reads TGTGCCAGCAGTTCTCCGACTAGCAGGGCCTACGAGCAGTACTTC. Its translation is CASSSPTSRAYEQYF.

This clone was seen only once. The chain couples TRBV5-1 to TRBJ1-1, with 8 bases matching TRBD1. Germline V gene lookup returns CDR1 SGHRS and CDR2 YFSETQ. The CDR3 is 14 residues long. V was pared by 7 bases and J by 2 bases, with 7 bases of the junction left unmatched. The CDR3 bases are TGCGCCAGCCGCATCGACAGGGGAAACACTGAAGCTTTCTTT. The encoded protein is CASRIDRGNTEAFF.

The chain couples TRBV19 to TRBJ2-3; TRBD1 agrees at 10 bases. Germline V CDR1 and CDR2: LNHDA, SQIVND (reference sequence). Trimming removed 5 bases from V and 1 base from J; junction bases left unmatched: 6. This CDR3 has 16 residues. Here the CDR3 reads CASSFGTGAGTDTQYF. CDR3 in DNA: TGTGCCAGTAGTTTCGGGACAGGGGCCGGCACAGATACGCAGTATTTT.

This clone came up once. J is TRBJ1-1 and V is TRBV9, with D maybe TRBD1 (5 bases). The CDR3 has 15 residues. V was trimmed by 0 bases and J by 3 bases, leaving 12 bases between them. Germline assignment: CDR1 SGDLS and CDR2 YYNGEE. The CDR3 spells CASSVGGGRDTEAFF. The CDR3 DNA reads as TGTGCCAGCAGCGTAGGGGGCGGCAGGGACACTGAAGCTTTCTTT.

The V call is TRBV29-1, the J call TRBJ1-1; no definite D call. The V and J ends lost 4 bases and 5 bases respectively, with 14 bases between them. Germline values: CDR1 SQVTM, CDR2 ANQGSEA. CDR3 length: 13 residues. This CDR3 reads CSVAGQRGTEAFF. In nucleotides, the CDR3 is TGCAGCGTTGCCGGCCAACGAGGGACTGAAGCTTTCTTT. Complete variable domain (other parts from reference TRBV29-1 and TRBJ1-1): SAVISQKPSRDICQRGTSLTIQCQVDSQVTMMFWYRQQPGQSLTLIATANQGSEATYESGFVIDKFPISRPNLTFSTLTVSNMSPEDSSIYLCSVAGQRGTEAFFGQGTRLTVV.

This chain links TRBV5-1 with TRBJ1-6; no reliable D call. Trimming took 4 bases from V and 8 from J, leaving 16 bases between them. The CDR3 loop spans 15 amino acids. Germline V lookup: CDR1 SGHRS, CDR2 YFSETQ. CDR3 sequence (DNA): TGCGCCAGCAGCCCCCGACCGGGGAGAGATTCACCCCTCCACTTT. Protein product: CASSPRPGRDSPLHF.

A single count supports this clone. The genes are TRBV27 and TRBJ1-5, with D possibly being TRBD1 (6 bases). Deletions cut 6 bases from V and 7 bases from J, with 19 bases between. Germline assignment: CDR1 MNHEY and CDR2 SMNVEV (reference sequence). The CDR3 extends over 15 amino acids. The DNA of the CDR3 is TGTGCCAGCAGCATCACAGGGCAGCGGGAGCAGCCCCAGCATTTT. Residues: CASSITGQREQPQHF.

The genes are TRBV25-1 and TRBJ1-1; weak D call: TRBD1 (6 bases). Per the germline V gene, CDR1 is MGHDK and CDR2 is SYGVNS. The CDR3 covers 16 residues. Trimming removed 3 bases from V and 2 bases from J, with 16 bases in between. The CDR3 spells CASSDVGQTQNTEAFF. DNA for the CDR3: TGTGCCAGCAGTGACGTAGGACAGACCCAAAACACTGAAGCTTTCTTT.

The DNA of the CDR3 is TGTGCCAGCAGCGTAGGAACGGGTCGGGAGCAGTACTTC. As protein: CASSVGTGREQYF. The V gene is TRBV9, the J gene TRBJ2-7; D gene unclear. There are 13 residues in the CDR3. V lost 0 bases and J lost 7, with 11 bases in between. Germline V CDR1 and CDR2: SGDLS, YYNGEE. Full variable domain (missing parts from reference TRBV9 and TRBJ2-7): DSGVTQTPKHLITATGQRVTLRCSPRSGDLSVYWYQQSLDQGLQFLIQYYNGEERAKGNILERFSAQQFPDLHSELNLSSLELGDSALYFCASSVGTGREQYFGPGTRLTVT.

This clone has only a few counts. This chain connects TRBV30 to TRBJ2-3; a possible D gene is TRBD1 (5 bases). Germline values: CDR1 GTSNPN, CDR2 SVGIG (reference sequence). Deletions cut 4 bases from V and 0 bases from J, with 11 bases between. There are 14 residues in the CDR3. CDR3 in amino acids: CAWNQGISTDTQYF. DNA for the CDR3: TGTGCCTGGAACCAGGGAATTAGCACAGATACGCAGTATTTT.

J is TRBJ1-6 and V is TRBV29-1; D gene unclear. Trimming took off 7 bases at V and 9 bases at J, with 16 bases between the two ends. CDR1 and CDR2 from the germline V gene are SQVTM and ANQGSEA. The CDR3 has 13 amino acids. The CDR3 nucleotides read TGCAGCGCTCGAAAGGGCGAGGGTTCACCCCTCCACTTT. Translating it yields CSARKGEGSPLHF.

J is TRBJ2-1 and V is TRBV5-4; D ambiguous. The CDR3 has 12 amino acids. The germline V gene encodes CDR1 SGHNT and CDR2 YYREEE (reference sequence). The V and J ends lost 3 bases and 5 bases respectively, with 6 bases between them. CDR3 residues: CASSSPNNEQFF. Written as DNA, the CDR3 is TGTGCCAGCAGCTCCCCTAACAATGAGCAGTTCTTC.